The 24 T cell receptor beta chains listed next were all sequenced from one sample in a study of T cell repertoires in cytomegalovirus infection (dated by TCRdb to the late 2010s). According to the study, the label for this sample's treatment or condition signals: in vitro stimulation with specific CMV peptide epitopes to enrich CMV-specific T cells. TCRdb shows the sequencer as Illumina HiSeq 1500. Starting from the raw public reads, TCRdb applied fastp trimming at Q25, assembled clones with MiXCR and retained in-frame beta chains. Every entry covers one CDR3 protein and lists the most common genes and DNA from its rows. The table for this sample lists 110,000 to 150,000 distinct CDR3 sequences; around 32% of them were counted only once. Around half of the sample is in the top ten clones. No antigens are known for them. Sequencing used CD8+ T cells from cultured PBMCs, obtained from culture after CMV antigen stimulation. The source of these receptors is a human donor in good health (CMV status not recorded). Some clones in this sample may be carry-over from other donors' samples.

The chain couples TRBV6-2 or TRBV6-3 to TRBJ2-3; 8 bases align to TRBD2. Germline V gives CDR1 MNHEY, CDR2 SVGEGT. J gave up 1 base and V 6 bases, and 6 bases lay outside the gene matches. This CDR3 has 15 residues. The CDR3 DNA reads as TGTGCCAGCAGACCCCTAGCGGGCCGCACAGATACGCAGTATTTT. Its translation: CASRPLAGRTDTQYF.

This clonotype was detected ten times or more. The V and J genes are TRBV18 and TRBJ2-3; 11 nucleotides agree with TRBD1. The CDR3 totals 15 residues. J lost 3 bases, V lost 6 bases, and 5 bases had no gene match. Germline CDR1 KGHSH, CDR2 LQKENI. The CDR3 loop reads CASSQGTGGTDTQYF. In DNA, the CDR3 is TGTGCCAGCTCCCAGGGGACAGGGGGTACAGATACGCAGTATTTT.

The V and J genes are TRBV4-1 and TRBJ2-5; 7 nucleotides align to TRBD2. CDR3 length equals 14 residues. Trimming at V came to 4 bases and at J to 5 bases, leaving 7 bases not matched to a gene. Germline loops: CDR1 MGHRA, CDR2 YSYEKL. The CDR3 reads CASSLAGAEETQYF. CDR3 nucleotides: TGCGCCAGCAGCCTAGCGGGTGCGGAGGAGACCCAGTACTTC.

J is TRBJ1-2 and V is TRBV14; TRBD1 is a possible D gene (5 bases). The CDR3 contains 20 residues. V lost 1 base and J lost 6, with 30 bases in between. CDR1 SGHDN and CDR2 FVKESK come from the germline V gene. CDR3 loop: CASSQAPPFPQGPPPHGYTF. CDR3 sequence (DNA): TGTGCCAGCAGCCAAGCTCCCCCTTTTCCCCAGGGACCTCCCCCTCATGGCTACACCTTC.

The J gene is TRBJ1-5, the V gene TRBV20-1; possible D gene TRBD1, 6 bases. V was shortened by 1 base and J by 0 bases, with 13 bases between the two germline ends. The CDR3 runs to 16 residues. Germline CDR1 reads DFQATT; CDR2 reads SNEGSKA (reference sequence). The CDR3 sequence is CSARVIGGYSNQPQHF. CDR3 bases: TGCAGTGCTAGAGTAATAGGGGGTTATAGCAATCAGCCCCAGCATTTT.

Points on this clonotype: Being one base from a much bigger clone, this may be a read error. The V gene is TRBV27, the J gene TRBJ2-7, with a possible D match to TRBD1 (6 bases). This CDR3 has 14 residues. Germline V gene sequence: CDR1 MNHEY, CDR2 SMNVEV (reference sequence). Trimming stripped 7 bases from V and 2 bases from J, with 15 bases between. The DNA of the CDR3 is TGTGCCAGCACCCGAGGGGCAGGGGCCTACGAGCAGTACTTC. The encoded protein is CASTRGAGAYEQYF.

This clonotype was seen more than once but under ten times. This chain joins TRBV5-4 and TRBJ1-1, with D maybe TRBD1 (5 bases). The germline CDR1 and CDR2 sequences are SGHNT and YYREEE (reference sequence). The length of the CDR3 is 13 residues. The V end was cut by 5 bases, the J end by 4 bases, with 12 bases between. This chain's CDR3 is CASSSGLGTEAFF. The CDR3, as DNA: TGTGCCAGCAGTTCAGGGTTAGGCACTGAAGCTTTCTTT. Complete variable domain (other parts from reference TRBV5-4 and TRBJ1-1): ETGVTQSPTHLIKTRGQQVTLRCSSQSGHNTVSWYQQALGQGPQFIFQYYREEENGRGNFPPRFSGLQFPNYSSELNVNALELDDSALYLCASSSGLGTEAFFGQGTRLTVV.

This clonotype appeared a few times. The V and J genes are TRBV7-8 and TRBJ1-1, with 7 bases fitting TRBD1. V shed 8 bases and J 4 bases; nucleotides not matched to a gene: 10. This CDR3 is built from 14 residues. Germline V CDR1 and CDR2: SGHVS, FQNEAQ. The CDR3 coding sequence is TGTGCCAGCTCACAGGGGATTTCTGGCACTGAAGCTTTCTTT. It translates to CASSQGISGTEAFF.

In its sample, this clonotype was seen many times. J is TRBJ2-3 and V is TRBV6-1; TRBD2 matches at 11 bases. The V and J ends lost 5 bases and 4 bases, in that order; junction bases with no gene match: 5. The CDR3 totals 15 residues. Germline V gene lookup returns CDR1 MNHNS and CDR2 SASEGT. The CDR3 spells CASSSGTSGSDTQYF. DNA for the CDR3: TGTGCCAGCAGTTCCGGGACTAGCGGTTCAGATACGCAGTATTTT.

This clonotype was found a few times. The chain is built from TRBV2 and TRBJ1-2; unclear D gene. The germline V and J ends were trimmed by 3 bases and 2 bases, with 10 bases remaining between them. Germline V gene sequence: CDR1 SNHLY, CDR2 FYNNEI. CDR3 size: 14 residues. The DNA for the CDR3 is TGTGCCAGCAGTGAGTGGCTATCAAACTATGGCTACACCTTC. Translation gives CASSEWLSNYGYTF.

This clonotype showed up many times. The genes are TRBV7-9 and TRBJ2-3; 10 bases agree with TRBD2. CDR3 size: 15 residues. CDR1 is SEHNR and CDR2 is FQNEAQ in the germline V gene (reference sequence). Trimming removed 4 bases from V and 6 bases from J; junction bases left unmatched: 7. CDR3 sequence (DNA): TGTGCCAGCAGCTCCAATAGCGGGGGGTCGGATACGCAGTATTTT. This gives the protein CASSSNSGGSDTQYF.

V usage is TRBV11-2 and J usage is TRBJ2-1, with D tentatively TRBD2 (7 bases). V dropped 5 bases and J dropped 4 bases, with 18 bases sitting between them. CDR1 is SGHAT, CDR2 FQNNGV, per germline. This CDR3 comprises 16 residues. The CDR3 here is CASSPGGGGGYNEQFF. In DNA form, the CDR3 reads TGTGCCAGCAGCCCCGGAGGAGGGGGGGGTTACAATGAGCAGTTCTTC.

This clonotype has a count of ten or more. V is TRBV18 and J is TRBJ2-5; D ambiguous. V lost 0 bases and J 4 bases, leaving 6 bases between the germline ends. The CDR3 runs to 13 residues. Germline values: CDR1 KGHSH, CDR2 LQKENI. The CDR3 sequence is CASSPPLGETQYF. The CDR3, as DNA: TGTGCCAGCTCACCACCTCTGGGAGAGACCCAGTACTTC.

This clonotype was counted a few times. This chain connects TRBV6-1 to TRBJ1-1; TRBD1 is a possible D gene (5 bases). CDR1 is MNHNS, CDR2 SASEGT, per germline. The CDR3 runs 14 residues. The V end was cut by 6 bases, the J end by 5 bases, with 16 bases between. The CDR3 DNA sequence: TGTGCCAGCAGATACATTTGGGGGGAGACTGAAGCTTTCTTT. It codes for CASRYIWGETEAFF.

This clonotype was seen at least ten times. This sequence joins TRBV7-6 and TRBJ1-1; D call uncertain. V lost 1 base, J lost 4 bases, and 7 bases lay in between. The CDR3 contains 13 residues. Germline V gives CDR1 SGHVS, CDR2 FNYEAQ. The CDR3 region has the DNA TGTGCCAGCAGCTTAGGGTACGGCACTGAAGCTTTCTTT. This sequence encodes CASSLGYGTEAFF.

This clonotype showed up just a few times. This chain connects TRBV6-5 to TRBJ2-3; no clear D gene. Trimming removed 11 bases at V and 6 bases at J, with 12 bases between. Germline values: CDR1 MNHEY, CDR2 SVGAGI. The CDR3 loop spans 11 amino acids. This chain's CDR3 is CASASADTQYF. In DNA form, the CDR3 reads TGTGCCTCCGCGTCAGCGGATACGCAGTATTTT.

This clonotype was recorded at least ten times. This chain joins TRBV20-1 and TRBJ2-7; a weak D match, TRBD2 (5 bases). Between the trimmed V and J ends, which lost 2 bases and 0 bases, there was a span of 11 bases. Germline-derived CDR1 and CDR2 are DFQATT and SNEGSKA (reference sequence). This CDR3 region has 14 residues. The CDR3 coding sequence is TGCAGTGCTAGAAAGCCGGGGAGCTCCTACGAGCAGTACTTC. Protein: CSARKPGSSYEQYF.

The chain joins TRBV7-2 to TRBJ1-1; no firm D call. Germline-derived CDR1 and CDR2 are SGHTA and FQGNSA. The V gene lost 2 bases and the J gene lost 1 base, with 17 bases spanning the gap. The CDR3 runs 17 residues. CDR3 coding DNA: TGTGCCAGCAGCTTACTTGCAGGAGGCTTCGGGAACACTGAAGCTTTCTTT. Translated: CASSLLAGGFGNTEAFF.

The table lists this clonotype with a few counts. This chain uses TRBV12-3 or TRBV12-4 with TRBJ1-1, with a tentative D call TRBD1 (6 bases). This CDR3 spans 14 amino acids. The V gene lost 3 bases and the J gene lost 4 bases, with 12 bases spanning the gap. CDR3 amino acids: CASSFGGRPTEAFF. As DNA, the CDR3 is TGTGCCAGCAGTTTTGGGGGCCGACCCACTGAAGCTTTCTTT.

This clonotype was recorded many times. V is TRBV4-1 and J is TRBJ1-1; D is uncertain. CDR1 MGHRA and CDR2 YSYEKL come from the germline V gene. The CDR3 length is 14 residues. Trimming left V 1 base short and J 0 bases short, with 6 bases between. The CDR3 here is CASSQGGVNTEAFF. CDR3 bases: TGCGCCAGCAGCCAAGGCGGGGTGAACACTGAAGCTTTCTTT.

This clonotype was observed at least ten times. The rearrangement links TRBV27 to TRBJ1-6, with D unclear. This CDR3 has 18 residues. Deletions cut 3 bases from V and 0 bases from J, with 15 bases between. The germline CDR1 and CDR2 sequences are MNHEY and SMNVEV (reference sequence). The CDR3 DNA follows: TGTGCCAGCAGTTTCTTCTCCGGGGATATCTCCTATAATTCACCCCTCCACTTT. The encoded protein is CASSFFSGDISYNSPLHF.

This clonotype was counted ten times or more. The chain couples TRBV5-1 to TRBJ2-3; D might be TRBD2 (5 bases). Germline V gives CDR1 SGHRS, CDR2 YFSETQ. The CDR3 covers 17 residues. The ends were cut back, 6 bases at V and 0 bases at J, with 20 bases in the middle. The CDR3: CASTPGSGSHSTDTQYF. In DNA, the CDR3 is TGCGCCAGCACCCCAGGCAGCGGCTCTCACAGCACAGATACGCAGTATTTT.

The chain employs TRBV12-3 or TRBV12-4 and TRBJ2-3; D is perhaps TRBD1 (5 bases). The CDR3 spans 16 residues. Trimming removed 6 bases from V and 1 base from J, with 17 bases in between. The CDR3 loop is CASSPELGVGTDTQYF. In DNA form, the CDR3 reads TGTGCCAGCAGCCCAGAGTTAGGGGTAGGCACAGATACGCAGTATTTT.

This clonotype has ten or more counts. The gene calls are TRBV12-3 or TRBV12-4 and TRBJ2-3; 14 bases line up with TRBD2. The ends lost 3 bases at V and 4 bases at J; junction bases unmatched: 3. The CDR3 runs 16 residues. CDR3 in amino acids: CASSFPTSGGADTQYF. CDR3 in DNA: TGTGCCAGCAGTTTCCCGACTAGCGGGGGGGCAGATACGCAGTATTTT.